What follows are 21 T cell receptor beta chains derived from one specimen sequenced in a study of T cells in narcolepsy. Clones were read by immunoSEQ multiplex PCR, and TCRdb kept only the in-frame ones, dropping some. The sample contains approximately 10,000 clones, approximately 94% of which appear only once. Material for sequencing was CD45RA- memory CD4+ T cells from PBMCs. The origin of the receptors is a human donor with narcolepsy.

This chain uses TRBV5-4 with TRBJ1-1; 7 bases map to TRBD1. Trimming took 0 bases from V and 2 from J; bases not matched to a gene: 7. The CDR3 extends over 16 amino acids. CDR1 is SGHNT and CDR2 is YYREEE in the germline V gene (reference sequence). CDR3 nucleotide sequence: TGTGCCAGCAGCTTGGCCAAGGGGGCGGGAAACACTGAAGCTTTCTTT. Amino acid sequence: CASSLAKGAGNTEAFF.

The chain is built from TRBV11-3 and TRBJ2-1; D gene uncertain. The germline V and J ends were trimmed by 3 bases and 6 bases, with 18 bases remaining between them. This CDR3 is 16 amino acids long. CDR1 SGHNT and CDR2 YENEEA come from the germline V gene. As DNA, the CDR3 is TGTGCCAGCAGCTTGATTGGGCTACCCGCCGTCAATGAGCAGTTCTTC. Its translation: CASSLIGLPAVNEQFF. Full variable domain (missing parts from reference TRBV11-3 and TRBJ2-1): EAGVVQSPRYKIIEKKQPVAFWCNPISGHNTLYWYLQNLGQGPELLIRYENEEAVDDSQLPKDRFSAERLKGVDSTLKIQPAELGDSAVYLCASSLIGLPAVNEQFFGPGTRLTVL.

This chain joins TRBV9 and TRBJ1-4; D unresolved. Germline CDR1 SGDLS, CDR2 YYNGEE. V lost 3 bases and J lost 8, with 14 bases in between. CDR3 length equals 14 residues. The CDR3 protein is CASSARTGWEKLFF. The CDR3 nucleotides are TGTGCCAGCAGCGCCCGGACGGGTTGGGAAAAACTGTTTTTT. Using reference TRBV9 and TRBJ1-4 for the parts outside the CDR3, the full variable domain is DSGVTQTPKHLITATGQRVTLRCSPRSGDLSVYWYQQSLDQGLQFLIQYYNGEERAKGNILERFSAQQFPDLHSELNLSSLELGDSALYFCASSARTGWEKLFFGSGTQLSVL.

V gene TRBV10-3 combines with J gene TRBJ1-2; D call uncertain. Germline V gene lookup returns CDR1 ENHRY and CDR2 SYGVKD. The CDR3 has 12 residues. Trimming stripped 11 bases from V and 4 bases from J, with 14 bases between. The CDR3 loop is CAAGESGYGYTF. The DNA for the CDR3 is TGTGCCGCAGGAGAGTCGGGCTATGGCTACACCTTC.

This chain uses TRBV2 with TRBJ2-6, with 7 bases identical to TRBD1. The CDR3 spans 16 residues. Germline-derived CDR1 and CDR2 are SNHLY and FYNNEI. V was pared by 5 bases and J by 2 bases, with 6 bases of the junction left unmatched. The CDR3 coding sequence is TGTGCCAGCAGTAACGACAGGGACGCTGGGGCCAACGTCCTGACTTTC. This encodes CASSNDRDAGANVLTF.

This clone appeared a single time. The chain employs TRBV5-4 and TRBJ2-3; 10 bases align to TRBD2. Germline loops: CDR1 SGHNT, CDR2 YYREEE (reference sequence). Germline trimming cut 4 bases from V and 1 base from J; bases unmatched to any gene: 3. CDR3 length: 15 residues. The CDR3 loop is CASSHGTSGTDTQYF. Here the CDR3 DNA reads TGTGCCAGCAGCCACGGGACTAGCGGCACAGATACGCAGTATTTT.

This rearrangement joins TRBV7-9 to TRBJ2-1; possible D gene TRBD2, 7 bases. This CDR3 region has 16 residues. Germline V gene sequence: CDR1 SEHNR, CDR2 FQNEAQ (reference sequence). Trimming removed 1 base from V and 6 bases from J, with 16 bases in between. The chain's CDR3 is CASSLDGRGVGNEQFF. The CDR3 region has the DNA TGTGCCAGCAGCTTAGATGGGAGGGGGGTGGGCAATGAGCAGTTCTTC.

Written as DNA, the CDR3 is TGTGCCAGCAGCCTAGATAGGCGTCGGACCAACACCGGGGAGCTGTTTTTT. It specifies CASSLDRRRTNTGELFF. The rearrangement uses TRBV5-4 and TRBJ2-2, with unresolved D. The CDR3 covers 17 residues. Germline lookup yields CDR1 SGHNT and CDR2 YYREEE (reference sequence). Trimming removed 4 bases from V and 2 bases from J, with 18 bases in between.

V usage is TRBV5-4 and J usage is TRBJ2-3; maybe TRBD1 (6 bases). CDR3 length equals 15 residues. Trimming took off 0 bases at V and 0 bases at J, with 8 bases between the two ends. The germline V gene encodes CDR1 SGHNT and CDR2 YYREEE (reference sequence). CDR3 coding DNA: TGTGCCAGCAGCTTGGACAGGGCTAGCACAGATACGCAGTATTTT. This translates into CASSLDRASTDTQYF.

The chain carries TRBV27 and TRBJ1-1; D perhaps matches TRBD1 (6 bases). This CDR3 has 14 amino acids. V was clipped by 3 bases and J by 4 bases, with 12 bases between them. Germline lookup yields CDR1 MNHEY and CDR2 SMNVEV (reference sequence). The CDR3 loop reads CASSLRQGITEAFF. The CDR3 bases are TGTGCCAGCAGTTTGCGGCAGGGGATCACTGAAGCTTTCTTT.

V and J are TRBV6-9 and TRBJ2-6; D is ambiguous. The CDR3 extends over 19 amino acids. The germline CDR1 and CDR2 sequences are MNHGY and SVAAGI. Trimming shortened V by 5 bases and J by 5 bases, and 25 bases separated the two germline ends. CDR3 sequence: CASSVFWPYPQSRANVLTF. The CDR3 DNA follows: TGTGCCAGCAGTGTTTTCTGGCCTTACCCACAAAGTCGGGCCAACGTCCTGACTTTC.

This chain connects TRBV6-1 to TRBJ2-3; maybe TRBD1 (6 bases). The germline V and J ends were trimmed by 3 bases and 3 bases, with 16 bases remaining between them. Germline values: CDR1 MNHNS, CDR2 SASEGT. The CDR3 consists of 16 residues. The DNA of the CDR3 is TGTGCCAGCAGTGATTTTACCCAGGGGTGGACAGATACGCAGTATTTT. It yields the protein CASSDFTQGWTDTQYF.

In its sample, this clone was seen once. The chain links TRBV9 to TRBJ2-1; D gene unclear. Germline CDR1 reads SGDLS; CDR2 reads YYNGEE. Trimming removed 4 bases from V and 2 bases from J, with 7 bases in between. CDR3 length: 13 residues. This CDR3 is CASSPKPYNEQFF. Here the CDR3 DNA reads TGTGCCAGCAGCCCCAAGCCCTACAATGAGCAGTTCTTC.

The V and J genes are TRBV6-5 and TRBJ2-3, with D possibly called TRBD1 or TRBD2 (5 bases each). V was trimmed by 5 bases and J by 2 bases, leaving 11 bases between them. This CDR3 has 14 residues. Germline lookup yields CDR1 MNHEY and CDR2 SVGAGI. This chain's CDR3 is CASSIGTLTDTQYF. CDR3 bases: TGTGCCAGCAGTATTGGGACCCTCACAGATACGCAGTATTTT.

The V gene is TRBV4-2, the J gene TRBJ2-3, with 7 bases fitting TRBD1. There are 14 residues in the CDR3. CDR1 LGHNA and CDR2 YNFKEQ come from the germline V gene. V shed 4 bases, J shed 4 bases, and the junction held 5 bases outside the gene matches. This chain's CDR3 is CASSLGQIPDTQYF. The CDR3 DNA is TGTGCCAGCAGCCTGGGACAGATCCCAGATACGCAGTATTTT.

The rearrangement joins TRBV29-1 to TRBJ2-7; TRBD1 matches 7 bases. The CDR3 extends over 14 amino acids. Looked up from germline, CDR1 is SQVTM and CDR2 is ANQGSEA. V lost 8 bases to trimming and J lost 5 bases; unmatched junction nucleotides: 15. DNA for the CDR3: TGCAGCATCTCTGGCTCAGGGGGTTTCGACGAGCAGTACTTC. Its protein is CSISGSGGFDEQYF.

In its sample, this clone was seen once. The chain couples TRBV5-1 to TRBJ2-7; 11 bases fit TRBD1. The germline V gene has CDR1 SGHRS and CDR2 YFSETQ. After removal of 4 bases from V and 5 bases from J, the junction contained 8 bases not matched to a gene. This CDR3 has 15 amino acids. This chain's CDR3 is CASSPGTGGGNEQYF. CDR3 sequence (DNA): TGCGCCAGCAGCCCAGGGACAGGGGGTGGGAACGAGCAGTACTTC.

The chain employs TRBV18 and TRBJ1-5, with 7 nucleotides matching TRBD1. V trimming: 5 bases; J trimming: 5 bases; junction bases outside the gene matches: 6. This CDR3 is built from 14 residues. Germline lookup yields CDR1 KGHSH and CDR2 LQKENI. CDR3 protein: CASSGGTVDQPQHF. DNA for the CDR3: TGTGCCAGCTCAGGCGGGACAGTGGATCAGCCCCAGCATTTT.

The CDR3 reads CASSQPGQGTDTQYF. The CDR3 region has the DNA TGTGCCAGCAGCCAACCGGGACAGGGCACAGATACGCAGTATTTT. The genes are TRBV14 and TRBJ2-3, with TRBD1 matching 8 bases. This CDR3 has 15 amino acids. CDR1 and CDR2 (germline): SGHDN, FVKESK. The ends lost 2 bases at V and 1 base at J; junction bases unmatched: 2.

The rearrangement joins TRBV29-1 to TRBJ2-7; the match to TRBD2 covers 9 bases. Germline CDR1 is SQVTM and CDR2 is ANQGSEA. This CDR3 spans 14 amino acids. V shed 5 bases, J shed 0 bases, and the junction held 5 bases outside the gene matches. CDR3 nucleotides: TGCAGCGTTAATGAGGGACTAGCCTCCTACGAGCAGTACTTC. Its protein is CSVNEGLASYEQYF.

This sequence joins TRBV27 and TRBJ1-1; 7 bases map to TRBD1. V lost 5 bases and J lost 5; bases outside the gene matches: 11. Per germline, CDR1 MNHEY and CDR2 SMNVEV (reference sequence). This CDR3 is built from 15 residues. The CDR3 spells CASSRQGTSSTEAFF. The CDR3 DNA is TGTGCCAGCAGTCGACAGGGTACAAGTTCTACTGAAGCTTTCTTT.